The 21 T cell receptor beta chains below come from one sample, sequenced in a study of cytomegalovirus exposure and HLA in healthy donors. A multiplex PCR was run with 60 Vbeta primers and 13 Jbeta primers. TCRdb's table, derived via immunoSEQ multiplex PCR, lists solely in-frame clones and lacks some. Of around 300,000 clones in the sample, roughly two thirds were seen once. Specimen: PBMCs. The source of these receptors is a female donor in good health and CMV-seronegative.

This chain uses TRBV4-1 with TRBJ2-1; 10 bases are shared with TRBD2. CDR1 is MGHRA, CDR2 YSYEKL, per germline. This CDR3 region has 17 residues. The junction had 2 bases not matched to a gene; V was cut back by 0 bases and J by 0 bases. In DNA form, the CDR3 reads TGCGCCAGCAGCCAAGATCCTAGCGGGAGCTCCTACAATGAGCAGTTCTTC. Its protein product is CASSQDPSGSSYNEQFF.

V is TRBV19 and J is TRBJ1-1; D uncertain. Germline CDR1 reads LNHDA; CDR2 reads SQIVND (reference sequence). The CDR3 sequence is 12 residues long. Deletions cut 3 bases from V and 5 bases from J, with 7 bases between. CDR3 nucleotide sequence: TGTGCCAGTAGTATCCGGGGAACTGAAGCTTTCTTT. Translating it yields CASSIRGTEAFF.

The chain carries TRBV5-4 and TRBJ2-7; tentatively, D is TRBD1 (5 bases). The CDR3 has 17 amino acids. V was trimmed by 4 bases and J by 5 bases, leaving 25 bases between them. In germline, CDR1 is SGHNT, CDR2 YYREEE (reference sequence). The CDR3 bases are TGTGCCAGCAGCCCTCTGATGGGGCAGGGTCCCTCGAACGAGCAGTACTTC. Translation gives CASSPLMGQGPSNEQYF. The full variable domain, with the rest looked up from reference TRBV5-4 and TRBJ2-7, is ETGVTQSPTHLIKTRGQQVTLRCSSQSGHNTVSWYQQALGQGPQFIFQYYREEENGRGNFPPRFSGLQFPNYSSELNVNALELDDSALYLCASSPLMGQGPSNEQYFGPGTRLTVT.

The rearrangement links TRBV18 to TRBJ1-5; D not resolved. The CDR3 is 15 residues long. The ends were cut back, 2 bases at V and 6 bases at J, with 14 bases in the middle. CDR1 is KGHSH, CDR2 LQKENI, per germline. CDR3: CASSPGREITQPQHF. Here the CDR3 DNA reads TGTGCCAGCTCACCAGGGCGGGAAATCACTCAGCCCCAGCATTTT.

The rearrangement links TRBV15 to TRBJ2-1; D gene ambiguous. The CDR3 is made up of 14 amino acids. The ends were cut back, 0 bases at V and 8 bases at J, with 11 bases in the middle. CDR1 and CDR2 (germline): LNHNV, YYDKDF (reference sequence). CDR3 in amino acids: CATSRDHSIHEQFF. CDR3 sequence (DNA): TGTGCCACCAGCAGAGATCACTCGATCCATGAGCAGTTCTTC. The whole variable domain, filled in from reference TRBV15 and TRBJ2-1, reads DAMVIQNPRYQVTQFGKPVTLSCSQTLNHNVMYWYQQKSSQAPKLLFHYYDKDFNNEADTPDNFQSRRPNTSFCFLDIRSPGLGDTAMYLCATSRDHSIHEQFFGPGTRLTVL.

This clone occurred a few times. Here the CDR3 DNA reads TGTGCCAGCAAACTAGCGAGCGACACCGGGGAGCTGTTTTTT. It is translated as CASKLASDTGELFF. The rearrangement joins TRBV2 to TRBJ2-2, with 7 bases matching TRBD2. After removal of 7 bases from V and 3 bases from J, the junction contained 5 bases not matched to a gene. The CDR3 is made up of 14 amino acids. Germline CDR1 SNHLY, CDR2 FYNNEI.

V usage is TRBV2 and J usage is TRBJ2-1, with D tentatively TRBD2 (5 bases). This CDR3 contains 17 residues. Germline CDR1 is SNHLY and CDR2 is FYNNEI. V was clipped by 4 bases and J by 7 bases, with 23 bases between them. Written as DNA, the CDR3 is TGTGCCAGCAGTGTAGGGCAAGTACTGGGAGAGAGGAATGAGCAGTTCTTC. As protein: CASSVGQVLGERNEQFF.

This rearrangement joins TRBV19 to TRBJ1-1; TRBD1 aligns across 9 bases. V dropped 5 bases and J dropped 2; count of bases not matched to a gene: 12. Per germline, CDR1 LNHDA and CDR2 SQIVND (reference sequence). CDR3 length equals 17 residues. In DNA, the CDR3 is TGTGCCAGTAGTGATCTCCCAGGACAGGGGTCTAACACTGAAGCTTTCTTT. Amino acids: CASSDLPGQGSNTEAFF.

The chain is built from TRBV28 and TRBJ1-5; D uncertain. The CDR3 covers 14 residues. Germline values: CDR1 MDHEN, CDR2 SYDVKM. V lost 6 bases to trimming and J lost 2 bases, with 11 bases between them. The CDR3, as DNA: TGTGCCAGCAGACAAGGTAGCGGCAATCAGCCCCAGCATTTT. Translation: CASRQGSGNQPQHF.

The CDR3 region is CASKLLSGRAVDTQYF. CDR3 sequence (DNA): TGTGCCAGCAAGCTTCTTAGCGGGAGGGCCGTGGATACGCAGTATTTT. This chain joins TRBV27 and TRBJ2-3; 11 positions agree with TRBD2. Germline CDR1 is MNHEY and CDR2 is SMNVEV (reference sequence). CDR3 length: 16 amino acids. J lost 6 bases, V lost 7 bases, and 12 bases had no gene match.

The chain combines TRBV14 with TRBJ2-7, with TRBD2 matching over 11 bases. V dropped 4 bases and J dropped 4; count of bases not matched to a gene: 6. The germline gives CDR1 SGHDN, CDR2 FVKESK. The CDR3 runs 15 residues. This CDR3 reads CASSRGGLAVYEQYF. Here the CDR3 DNA reads TGTGCCAGCAGCCGGGGGGGACTAGCGGTGTACGAGCAGTACTTC.

V is TRBV30 and J is TRBJ1-5; 7 bases are a match to TRBD1. Germline lookup yields CDR1 GTSNPN and CDR2 SVGIG (reference sequence). V shed 1 base, J shed 5 bases, and the junction held 5 bases outside the gene matches. The CDR3 has 14 amino acids. The DNA for the CDR3 is TGTGCCTGGAGTGGAGCCAGGGGGGATCAGCCCCAGCATTTT. Translated, it gives CAWSGARGDQPQHF.

On this clone itself: The junction differs from germline at one of its ends, possibly a read error. The chain employs TRBV7-3 and TRBJ2-1; D is unresolved. Germline V gene data show CDR1 as SGHTA and CDR2 as FQGTGA. The CDR3 extends over 13 amino acids. The CDR3 sequence: CSSSPRSLDEQFF. The CDR3 DNA sequence: TGTTCCAGCAGCCCCCGTAGCCTCGATGAGCAGTTCTTC. The entire variable domain, with the rest obtained from reference TRBV7-3 and TRBJ2-1, is as follows: GAGVSQTPSNKVTEKGKYVELRCDPISGHTALYWYRQSLGQGPEFLIYFQGTGAADDSGLPNDRFFAVRPEGSVSTLKIQRTERGDSAVYLCSSSPRSLDEQFFGPGTRLTVL.

This clone was seen only a few times. This chain uses TRBV9 with TRBJ2-2; TRBD1 aligns across 8 bases. Germline loops: CDR1 SGDLS, CDR2 YYNGEE. Trimming cost V 3 bases and J 3 bases; bases outside gene matches: 7. This CDR3 contains 16 residues. The chain's CDR3 is CASSGPGTGYTGELFF. Written as DNA, the CDR3 is TGTGCCAGCAGCGGCCCCGGGACAGGTTACACCGGGGAGCTGTTTTTT.

This chain joins TRBV7-9 and TRBJ2-1, with a weak D call TRBD2 (5 bases). Trimming pared 1 base from V and 7 bases from J, leaving 14 bases between. Germline values: CDR1 SEHNR, CDR2 FQNEAQ (reference sequence). This CDR3 is built from 15 residues. The CDR3 here is CASSLVGGRMNEQFF. For the CDR3, the DNA is TGTGCCAGCAGCTTAGTTGGAGGTCGCATGAATGAGCAGTTCTTC.

The chain is built from TRBV2 and TRBJ2-2; D gene unclear. This CDR3 is 14 amino acids long. The germline V and J ends were trimmed by 5 bases and 0 bases, with 7 bases remaining between them. Germline V gene sequence: CDR1 SNHLY, CDR2 FYNNEI. CDR3 nucleotides: TGTGCCAGCAGTAGGAGCCCGAACACCGGGGAGCTGTTTTTT. Translating gives CASSRSPNTGELFF.

The chain uses TRBV18 and TRBJ1-4; D gene ambiguous. CDR3 length: 14 amino acids. Germline V gives CDR1 KGHSH, CDR2 LQKENI. V was shortened by 4 bases and J by 7 bases, with 13 bases between the two germline ends. The CDR3 region has the DNA TGTGCCAGCTCACGCACCCAGGCCGGTGAAAAACTGTTTTTT. Encoded protein: CASSRTQAGEKLFF.

This clone was detected once. This chain connects TRBV28 to TRBJ2-7; 9 bases match TRBD1. Losses at the gene ends were 3 bases for V and 7 bases for J; bases not matched to a gene: 16. Germline V CDR1 and CDR2: MDHEN, SYDVKM. This CDR3 is built from 17 residues. The chain's CDR3 is CASSLGAGTGRLGEQYF. The CDR3, as DNA: TGTGCCAGCAGTTTGGGCGCGGGGACAGGGAGGTTGGGAGAGCAGTACTTC. Complete variable domain (other parts from reference TRBV28 and TRBJ2-7): DVKVTQSSRYLVKRTGEKVFLECVQDMDHENMFWYRQDPGLGLRLIYFSYDVKMKEKGDIPEGYSVSREKKERFSLILESASTNQTSMYLCASSLGAGTGRLGEQYFGPGTRLTVT.

The chain carries TRBV14 and TRBJ2-1, with TRBD2 matching over 9 bases. CDR1 and CDR2 from the germline V gene are SGHDN and FVKESK. The CDR3 contains 16 residues. Trimming at V came to 4 bases and at J to 4 bases, leaving 8 bases not matched to a gene. Written as DNA, the CDR3 is TGTGCCAGCAGCCCTAAGAGACTAGCGGCATACAATGAGCAGTTCTTC. It specifies CASSPKRLAAYNEQFF.

This clone was picked up a small number of times. The chain links TRBV5-1 to TRBJ2-7, with D possibly being TRBD2 (5 bases). Trimming left V 5 bases short and J 0 bases short, with 12 bases between. The length of the CDR3 is 14 residues. Germline CDR1 and CDR2: SGHRS and YFSETQ. In nucleotides, the CDR3 is TGCGCCAGCAGGGGATCGGGGAGCTCCTACGAGCAGTACTTC. This encodes CASRGSGSSYEQYF.

A remark on this clone: At one boundary the junction diverges from the germline segment, which might be a read error. This chain joins TRBV6-5 and TRBJ2-7; 7 bases match TRBD1. CDR3 size: 15 residues. Germline CDR1 is MNHEY and CDR2 is SVGAGI. As DNA, the CDR3 is TGTGCCAGCAGTAACCCGGGACAGCGAACCTACGAGCAGCACTTC. Amino acids: CASSNPGQRTYEQHF.